A single sample is the source of the 8 T cell receptor beta chains below, sequenced in a study of blood T cell repertoires in COVID-19. Sequencing used immunoSEQ multiplex PCR; TCRdb keeps in-frame clones, though not all of them. The sample has about 180,000 clones, approximately 80% seen once; the top ten hold 1.5% to 1.9%. The sample comprised peripheral blood. The receptors were gathered from a human donor in a cohort sampled during active COVID-19.

The chain is built from TRBV6-5 and TRBJ2-7; 9 bases align to TRBD1. Unmatched junction bases numbered 3, after V lost 2 bases and J lost 1 base. This CDR3 region has 15 residues. The germline gives CDR1 MNHEY, CDR2 SVGAGI. CDR3 nucleotides: TGTGCCAGCAGTTACGCGGGGACAGGGTCCTACGAGCAGTACTTC. Translation gives CASSYAGTGSYEQYF.

The chain recombines TRBV7-9 with TRBJ2-7; 8 positions match TRBD1. CDR1 SEHNR and CDR2 FQNEAQ come from the germline V gene (reference sequence). CDR3 size: 15 residues. Unmatched junction bases numbered 12, after V lost 6 bases and J lost 5 bases. This CDR3 reads CASSYPQDRAHEQYF. The CDR3 DNA is TGTGCCAGCAGTTATCCCCAGGACAGGGCCCACGAGCAGTACTTC. Full variable domain (outside the CDR3, taken from reference TRBV7-9 and TRBJ2-7): DTGVSQNPRHKITKRGQNVTFRCDPISEHNRLYWYRQTLGQGPEFLTYFQNEAQLEKSRLLSDRFSAERPKGSFSTLEIQRTEQGDSAMYLCASSYPQDRAHEQYFGPGTRLTVT.

The chain employs TRBV27 and TRBJ1-2, with D tentatively TRBD1 (5 bases). Trimming cost V 6 bases and J 5 bases, with 19 bases left between them. Looked up from germline, CDR1 is MNHEY and CDR2 is SMNVEV (reference sequence). The CDR3 has 15 residues. The CDR3: CASRPKRTYKYGYTF. The CDR3, as DNA: TGTGCCAGCAGACCCAAACGGACATATAAGTATGGCTACACCTTC.

The chain carries TRBV21-1 and TRBJ2-1; TRBD2, the table's D call, lacks a check against the DNA. TRBV21-1 is an annotated pseudogene. The CDR3 runs to 17 residues. The CDR3 loop reads CASSKVWGTSPYNEQFF. The CDR3 DNA reads as TGTGCCAGCAGCAAAGTCTGGGGGACTAGCCCTTACAATGAGCAGTTCTTC.

The gene calls are TRBV7-2 and TRBJ1-2; 10 bases fit TRBD1. This CDR3 contains 15 residues. Trimming at V came to 1 base and at J to 6 bases, leaving 5 bases not matched to a gene. Germline CDR1 and CDR2: SGHTA and FQGNSA. CDR3 amino acids: CASSLGPGQGNGYTF. The DNA of the CDR3 is TGTGCCAGCAGCTTAGGACCGGGACAGGGGAATGGCTACACCTTC.

The genes are TRBV24-1 and TRBJ2-6; 7 nucleotides line up with TRBD1. There are 17 residues in the CDR3. The germline V gene encodes CDR1 KGHDR and CDR2 SFDVKD. The V gene end was trimmed by 5 bases and the J gene end by 0 bases; junction bases not matched to a gene: 6. CDR3 bases: TGTGCCACCAGTGGGGGACAGTTCTTCTCTGGGGCCAACGTCCTGACTTTC. It yields the protein CATSGGQFFSGANVLTF.

The genes are TRBV7-2 and TRBJ2-7; D is uncertain. Deletions cut 4 bases from V and 8 bases from J, with 15 bases between. Germline assignment: CDR1 SGHTA and CDR2 FQGNSA. This CDR3 region has 13 residues. CDR3 DNA: TGTGCCAGCAGCTCCCCAGTTACAGTCCAGCAGTACTTC. It yields the protein CASSSPVTVQQYF.

This chain joins TRBV3-1 (or the pseudogene TRBV3-2) and TRBJ2-1, with 7 bases fitting TRBD2. CDR3 length: 16 amino acids. Germline CDR1 reads LGHDT; CDR2 reads YNNKEL (reference sequence). After removal of 2 bases from V and 6 bases from J, the junction contained 10 bases not matched to a gene. This CDR3 is CASSQPWAGAGNEQFF. CDR3 in DNA: TGTGCCAGCAGCCAACCCTGGGCGGGAGCAGGCAATGAGCAGTTCTTC.